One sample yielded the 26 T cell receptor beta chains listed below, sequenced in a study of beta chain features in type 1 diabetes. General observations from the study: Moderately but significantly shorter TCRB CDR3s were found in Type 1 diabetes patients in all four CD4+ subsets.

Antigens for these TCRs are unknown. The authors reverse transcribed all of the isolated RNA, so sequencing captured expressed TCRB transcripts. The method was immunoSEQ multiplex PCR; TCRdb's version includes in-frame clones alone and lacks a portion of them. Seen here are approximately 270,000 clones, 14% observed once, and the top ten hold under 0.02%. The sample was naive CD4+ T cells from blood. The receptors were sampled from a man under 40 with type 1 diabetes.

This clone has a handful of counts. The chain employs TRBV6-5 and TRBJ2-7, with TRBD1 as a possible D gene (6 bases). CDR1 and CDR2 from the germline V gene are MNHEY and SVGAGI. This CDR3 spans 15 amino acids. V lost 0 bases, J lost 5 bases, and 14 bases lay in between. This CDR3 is CASSYSAQGPHEQYF. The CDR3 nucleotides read TGTGCCAGCAGTTACTCGGCACAGGGACCCCACGAGCAGTACTTC.

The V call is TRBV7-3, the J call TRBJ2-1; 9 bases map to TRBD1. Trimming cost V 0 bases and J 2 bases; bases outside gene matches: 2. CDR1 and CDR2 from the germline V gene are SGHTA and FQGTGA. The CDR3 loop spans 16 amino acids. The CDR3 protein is CASSLTGQGTYNEQFF. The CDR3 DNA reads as TGTGCCAGCAGCTTAACGGGACAGGGCACCTACAATGAGCAGTTCTTC.

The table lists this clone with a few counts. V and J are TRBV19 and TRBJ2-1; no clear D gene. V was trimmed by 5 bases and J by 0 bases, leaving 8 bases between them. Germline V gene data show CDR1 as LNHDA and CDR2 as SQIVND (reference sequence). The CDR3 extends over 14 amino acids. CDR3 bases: TGTGCCAGTAGTCCGTCGAGCTCCTACAATGAGCAGTTCTTC. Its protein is CASSPSSSYNEQFF.

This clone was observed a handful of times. The CDR3 nucleotides are TGTGCCAGCAGCTTACTAGCCCGGTTTCAGGGGGGGGCCAACGTCCTGACTTTC. Amino acid sequence: CASSLLARFQGGANVLTF. The rearrangement uses TRBV7-9 and TRBJ2-6, with D possibly being TRBD1 (6 bases). The V end was cut by 2 bases, the J end by 4 bases, with 18 bases between. Germline V gene data show CDR1 as SEHNR and CDR2 as FQNEAQ (reference sequence). This CDR3 is 18 amino acids long.

CDR3 amino acids: CASRQGSYEQYF. For the CDR3, the DNA is TGTGCCAGCCGACAGGGGTCCTACGAGCAGTACTTC. This chain connects TRBV13 to TRBJ2-7; 8 nucleotides match TRBD1. CDR3 size: 12 residues. Germline lookup yields CDR1 PRHDT and CDR2 FYEKMQ (reference sequence). V dropped 8 bases and J dropped 1; count of bases not matched to a gene: 1.

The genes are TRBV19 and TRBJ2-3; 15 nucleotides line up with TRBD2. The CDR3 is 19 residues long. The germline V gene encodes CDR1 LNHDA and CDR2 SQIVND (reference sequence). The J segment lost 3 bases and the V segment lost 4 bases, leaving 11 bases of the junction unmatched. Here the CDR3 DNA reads TGTGCCAGTAGTACTCGTGGACTAGCGGGAGGGCCCTCGACAGATACGCAGTATTTT. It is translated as CASSTRGLAGGPSTDTQYF.

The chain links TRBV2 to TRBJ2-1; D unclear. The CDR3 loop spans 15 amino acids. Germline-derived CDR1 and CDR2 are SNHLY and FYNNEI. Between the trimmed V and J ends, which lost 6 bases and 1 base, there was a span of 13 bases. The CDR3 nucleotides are TGTGCCAGCAGGAGTATTACGCTTTCCTACAATGAGCAGTTCTTC. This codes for CASRSITLSYNEQFF.

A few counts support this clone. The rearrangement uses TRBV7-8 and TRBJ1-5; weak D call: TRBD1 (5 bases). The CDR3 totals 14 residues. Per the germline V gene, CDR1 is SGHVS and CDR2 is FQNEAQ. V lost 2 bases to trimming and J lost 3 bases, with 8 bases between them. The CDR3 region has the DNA TGTGCCAGCAGCTTACACAGGCCCAATCAGCCCCAGCATTTT. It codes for CASSLHRPNQPQHF. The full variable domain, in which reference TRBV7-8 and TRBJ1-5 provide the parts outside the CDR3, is GAGVSQSPRYKVAKRGQDVALRCDPISGHVSLFWYQQALGQGPEFLTYFQNEAQLDKSGLPSDRFFAERPEGSVSTLKIQRTQQEDSAVYLCASSLHRPNQPQHFGDGTRLSIL.

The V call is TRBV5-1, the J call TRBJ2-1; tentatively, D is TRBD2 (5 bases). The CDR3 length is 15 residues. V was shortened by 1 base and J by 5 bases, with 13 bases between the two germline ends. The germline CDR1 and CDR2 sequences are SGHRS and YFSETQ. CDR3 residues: CASSLLVSGNNEQFF. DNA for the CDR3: TGCGCCAGCAGCTTGTTAGTGTCGGGAAACAATGAGCAGTTCTTC.

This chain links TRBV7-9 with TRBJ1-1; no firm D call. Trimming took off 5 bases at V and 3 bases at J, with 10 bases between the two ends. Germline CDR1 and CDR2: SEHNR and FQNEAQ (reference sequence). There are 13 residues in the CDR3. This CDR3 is CASSPLEYTEAFF. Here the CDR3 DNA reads TGTGCCAGCAGCCCTCTGGAGTACACTGAAGCTTTCTTT. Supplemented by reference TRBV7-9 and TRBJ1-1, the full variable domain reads DTGVSQNPRHKITKRGQNVTFRCDPISEHNRLYWYRQTLGQGPEFLTYFQNEAQLEKSRLLSDRFSAERPKGSFSTLEIQRTEQGDSAMYLCASSPLEYTEAFFGQGTRLTVV.

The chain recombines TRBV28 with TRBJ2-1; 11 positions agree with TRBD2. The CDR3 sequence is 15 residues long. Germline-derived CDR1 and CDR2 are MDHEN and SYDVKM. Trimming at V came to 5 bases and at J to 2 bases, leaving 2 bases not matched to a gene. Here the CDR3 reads CASSGSGRAYNEQFF. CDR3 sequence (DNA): TGTGCCAGCAGTGGTAGCGGGAGGGCCTACAATGAGCAGTTCTTC.

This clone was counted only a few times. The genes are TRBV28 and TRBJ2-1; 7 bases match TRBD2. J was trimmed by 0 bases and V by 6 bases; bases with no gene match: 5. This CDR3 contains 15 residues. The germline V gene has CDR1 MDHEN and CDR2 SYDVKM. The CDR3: CASRGGSSSYNEQFF. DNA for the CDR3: TGTGCCAGCAGGGGAGGGAGTTCCTCCTACAATGAGCAGTTCTTC.

Here the CDR3 reads CASRKTSISYEQYF. CDR3 sequence (DNA): TGTGCCAGCAGGAAGACTAGCATTTCCTACGAGCAGTACTTC. This chain uses TRBV6-6 with TRBJ2-7, with TRBD2 matching over 7 bases. This CDR3 comprises 14 residues. The trim removed 6 bases at V and 1 base at J, leaving 6 bases unmatched. CDR1 MNHNY and CDR2 SVGAGI come from the germline V gene (reference sequence).

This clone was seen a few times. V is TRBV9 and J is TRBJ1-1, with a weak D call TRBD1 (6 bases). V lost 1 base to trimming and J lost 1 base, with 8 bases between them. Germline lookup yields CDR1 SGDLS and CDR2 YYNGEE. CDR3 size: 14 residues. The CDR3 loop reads CASSVTGRNTEAFF. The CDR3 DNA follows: TGTGCCAGCAGCGTAACAGGGAGGAACACTGAAGCTTTCTTT. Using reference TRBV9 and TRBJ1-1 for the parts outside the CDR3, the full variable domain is DSGVTQTPKHLITATGQRVTLRCSPRSGDLSVYWYQQSLDQGLQFLIQYYNGEERAKGNILERFSAQQFPDLHSELNLSSLELGDSALYFCASSVTGRNTEAFFGQGTRLTVV.

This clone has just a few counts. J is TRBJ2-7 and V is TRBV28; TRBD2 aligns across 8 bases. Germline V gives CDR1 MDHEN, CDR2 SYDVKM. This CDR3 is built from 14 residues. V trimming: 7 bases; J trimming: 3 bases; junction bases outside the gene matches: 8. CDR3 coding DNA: TGTGCCAGCACACAACTAGCGGAAAACTACGAGCAGTACTTC. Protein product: CASTQLAENYEQYF.

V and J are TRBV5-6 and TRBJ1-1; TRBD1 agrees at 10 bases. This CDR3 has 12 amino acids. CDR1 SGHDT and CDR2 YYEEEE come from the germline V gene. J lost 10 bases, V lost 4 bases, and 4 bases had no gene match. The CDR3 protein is CASSLRDRGAFF. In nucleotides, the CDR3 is TGTGCCAGCAGCCTAAGGGACAGGGGAGCTTTCTTT.

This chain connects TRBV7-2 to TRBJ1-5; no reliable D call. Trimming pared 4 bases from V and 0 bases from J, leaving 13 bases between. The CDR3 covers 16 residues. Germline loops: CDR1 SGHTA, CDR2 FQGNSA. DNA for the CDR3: TGTGCCAGCAGCTCATCCTTACAGAATAGCAATCAGCCCCAGCATTTT. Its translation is CASSSSLQNSNQPQHF.

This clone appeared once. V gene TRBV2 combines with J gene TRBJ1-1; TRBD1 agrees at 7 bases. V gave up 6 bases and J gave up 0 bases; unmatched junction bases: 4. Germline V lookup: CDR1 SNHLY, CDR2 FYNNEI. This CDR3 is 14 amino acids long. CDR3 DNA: TGTGCCAGCAGCCAACAGGGGCTGAACACTGAAGCTTTCTTT. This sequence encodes CASSQQGLNTEAFF.

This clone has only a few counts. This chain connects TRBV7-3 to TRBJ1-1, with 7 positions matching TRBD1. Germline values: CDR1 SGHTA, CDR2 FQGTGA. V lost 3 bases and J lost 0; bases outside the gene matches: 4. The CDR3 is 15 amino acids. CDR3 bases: TGTGCCAGCAGCTTTTCGACAGGGATGAACACTGAAGCTTTCTTT. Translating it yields CASSFSTGMNTEAFF.

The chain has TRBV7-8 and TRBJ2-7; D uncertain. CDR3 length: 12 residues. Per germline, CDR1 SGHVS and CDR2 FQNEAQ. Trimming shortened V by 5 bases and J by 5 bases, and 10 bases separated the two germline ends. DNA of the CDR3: TGTGCCAGCAGCACATCGGGTAACGAGCAGTACTTC. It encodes CASSTSGNEQYF.

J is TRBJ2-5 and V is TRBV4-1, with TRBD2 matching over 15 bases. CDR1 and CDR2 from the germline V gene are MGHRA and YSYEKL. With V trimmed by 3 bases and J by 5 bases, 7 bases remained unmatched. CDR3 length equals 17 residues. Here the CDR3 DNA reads TGCGCCAGCAGCCAGAGGACTAGCGGGAGGGCGGAGGAGACCCAGTACTTC. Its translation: CASSQRTSGRAEETQYF.

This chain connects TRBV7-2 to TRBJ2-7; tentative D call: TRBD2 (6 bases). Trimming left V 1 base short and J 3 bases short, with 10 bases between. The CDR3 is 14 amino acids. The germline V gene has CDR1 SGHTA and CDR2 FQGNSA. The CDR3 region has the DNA TGTGCCAGCAGCTTAGGGCTAGCGAACTACGAGCAGTACTTC. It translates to CASSLGLANYEQYF.

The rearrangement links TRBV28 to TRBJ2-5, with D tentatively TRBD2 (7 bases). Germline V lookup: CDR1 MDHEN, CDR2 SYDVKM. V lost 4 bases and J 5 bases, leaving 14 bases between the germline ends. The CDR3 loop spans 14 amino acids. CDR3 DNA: TGTGCCAGCAGTTCCGCACAGGGAGGGGAGACCCAGTACTTC. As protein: CASSSAQGGETQYF.

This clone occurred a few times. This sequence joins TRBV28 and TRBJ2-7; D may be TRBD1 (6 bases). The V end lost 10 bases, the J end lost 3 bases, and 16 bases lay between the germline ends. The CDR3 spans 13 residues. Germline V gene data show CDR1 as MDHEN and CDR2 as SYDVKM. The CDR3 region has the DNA TGTGCCACCACAGATGGGGGCAGCTACGAGCAGTACTTC. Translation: CATTDGGSYEQYF.

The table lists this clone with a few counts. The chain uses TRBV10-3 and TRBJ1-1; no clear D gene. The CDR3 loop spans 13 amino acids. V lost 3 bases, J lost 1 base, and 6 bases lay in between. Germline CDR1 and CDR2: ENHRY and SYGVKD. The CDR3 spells CAISEMRNTEAFF. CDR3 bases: TGTGCCATCAGTGAAATGAGGAACACTGAAGCTTTCTTT.

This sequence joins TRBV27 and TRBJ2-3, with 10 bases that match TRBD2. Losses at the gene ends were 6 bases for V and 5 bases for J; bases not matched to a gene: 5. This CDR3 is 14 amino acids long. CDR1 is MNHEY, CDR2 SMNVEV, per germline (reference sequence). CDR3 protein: CASSLAGALDTQYF. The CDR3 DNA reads TGTGCCAGCAGCCTAGCGGGAGCCTTAGATACGCAGTATTTT.